The rows below give T cell receptor beta chains drawn from one sample of a study of shared T cell receptors in the human thymus. Using immunoSEQ multiplex PCR, the repertoire was profiled, and TCRdb retains in-frame clones only, with some absent. Of 700,000 or so clones in the sample, 75% to 90% were seen once. These sequences were also reported in another study, on human thymus T cells.

Sample: thymocytes. These receptors were taken from a girl less than two years old with a congenital heart defect. The CDR3 runs from the conserved cysteine through the conserved F or W. The D gene is left open where the match is weak. Clone size is shown for a subset of rows, as once, few, many or a class of expanded clone.

J,V,D,length,size,DNA,CDR3
TRBJ2-7,TRBV5-1,TRBD1,16,.,TGCGCCAGCAGCTTGGAGCGGGGACAGGGTTCCTACGAGCAGTACTTC,CASSLERGQGSYEQYF
TRBJ2-2,TRBV27,.,18,.,TGTGCCAGCAGTTTATCGGGCCTTTTTAAGGGGCCCACCGGGGAGCTGTTTTTT,CASSLSGLFKGPTGELFF
TRBJ2-7,TRBV18,TRBD2,14,.,TGTGCCAGCTCACTACTAGCGGAGACCAGCGAGCAGTACTTC,CASSLLAETSEQYF
TRBJ1-5,TRBV27,.,16,.,TGTGCCAGCAGTTTCTCATACCTTATTCGGGATCAGCCCCAGCATTTT,CASSFSYLIRDQPQHF
TRBJ2-3,TRBV7-2,TRBD2,13,few,TGTGCCAGCAGCACAGGACTAGCAGATACGCAGTATTTT,CASSTGLADTQYF
TRBJ1-1,TRBV28,.,14,.,TGTGCCAGCAGTTTAAAGGAGGACAGCCAGCTGGCTTTCTTT,CASSLKEDSQLAFF
TRBJ1-6,TRBV5-5,TRBD1,17,.,TGTGCCAGCAGAGTTTTCTTTCCGGGACAGCATAATTCACCCCTCCACTTT,CASRVFFPGQHNSPLHF
TRBJ2-7,TRBV7-3,TRBD1,15,.,TGTGCCAGCAGCCGAACAGGGGATGGGCAGACGGAGCAGTACTTC,CASSRTGDGQTEQYF
TRBJ1-6,TRBV4-3,.,14,few,TGCGCCAGCAGCCACCCAAATCCCGGTTCACCCCTCCACTTT,CASSHPNPGSPLHF
TRBJ1-1,TRBV12-5,.,14,.,TGTGCTAGTGGTTGGGGCAAACCGAACACTGAAGCTTTCTTT,CASGWGKPNTEAFF
TRBJ1-2,TRBV27,.,14,.,TGTGCCAGCAGGCGCGACGGACAATTATATGGCTACACCTTC,CASRRDGQLYGYTF
TRBJ1-2,TRBV18,.,17,.,TGTGCCAGCTCACCACGGCGTAGCGGAGGCACTAACTATGGCTACACCTTC,CASSPRRSGGTNYGYTF
TRBJ1-6,TRBV5-1,.,15,.,TGCGCCAGCAGCTTGGCGGCAGGGGTCAATTCACCCCTCCACTTT,CASSLAAGVNSPLHF